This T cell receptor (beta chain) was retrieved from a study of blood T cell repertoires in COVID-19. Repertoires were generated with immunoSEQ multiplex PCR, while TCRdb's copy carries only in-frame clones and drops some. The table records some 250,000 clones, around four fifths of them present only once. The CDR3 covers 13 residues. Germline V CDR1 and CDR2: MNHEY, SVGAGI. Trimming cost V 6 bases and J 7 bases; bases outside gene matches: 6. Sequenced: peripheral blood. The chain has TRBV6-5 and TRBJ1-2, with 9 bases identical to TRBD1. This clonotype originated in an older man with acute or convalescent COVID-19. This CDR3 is CASSVDRGFGYTF. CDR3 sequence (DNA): TGTGCCAGCAGCGTGGACAGGGGATTTGGCTACACCTTC.